This T cell receptor beta chain comes out of a study of graft-versus-host responses after intestinal transplantation. TCRdb's table, derived via immunoSEQ multiplex PCR, lists solely in-frame clones and lacks some. The sample lists tens of thousands of clones; roughly 90% were seen once. The V gene end was trimmed by 4 bases and the J gene end by 5 bases; junction bases not matched to a gene: 2. The V gene's germline CDR1 is SGHRS and CDR2 YFSETQ. This CDR3 spans 13 amino acids. About this clone itself: Its target is unknown.

This TCR was sampled from a human donor who received an intestinal transplant. The chain has TRBV5-1 and TRBJ2-5, with TRBD2 identical over 10 bases. The material was unstimulated CD4+ T cells sorted from spleen or lymph node cells, obtained before intestinal transplant. Here the CDR3 reads CASSLSGGETQYF. The CDR3 coding sequence is TGCGCCAGCAGCCTTAGCGGGGGGGAGACCCAGTACTTC. The full variable domain, completed using reference TRBV5-1 and TRBJ2-5, is KAGVTQTPRYLIKTRGQQVTLSCSPISGHRSVSWYQQTPGQGLQFLFEYFSETQRNKGNFPGRFSGRQFSNSRSEMNVSTLELGDSALYLCASSLSGGETQYFGPGTRLLVL.